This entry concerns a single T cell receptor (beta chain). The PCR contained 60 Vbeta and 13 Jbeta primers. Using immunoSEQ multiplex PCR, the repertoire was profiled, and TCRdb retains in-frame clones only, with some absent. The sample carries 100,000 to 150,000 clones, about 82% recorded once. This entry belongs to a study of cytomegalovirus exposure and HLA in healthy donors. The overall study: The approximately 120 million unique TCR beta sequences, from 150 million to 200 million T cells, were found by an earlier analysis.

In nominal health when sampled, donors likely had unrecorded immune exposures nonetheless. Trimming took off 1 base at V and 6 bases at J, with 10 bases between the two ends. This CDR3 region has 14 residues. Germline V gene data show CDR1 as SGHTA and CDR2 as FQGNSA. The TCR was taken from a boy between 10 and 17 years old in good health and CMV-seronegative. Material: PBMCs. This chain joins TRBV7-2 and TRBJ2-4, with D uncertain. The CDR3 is CASSLDSQGNIQYF. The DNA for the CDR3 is TGTGCCAGCAGCTTAGATAGCCAAGGAAACATTCAGTACTTC.